This paragraph reports one TCR beta chain. Germline V gives CDR1 MNHEY, CDR2 SVGAGI. Trimming took 6 bases from V and 10 from J; bases not matched to a gene: 5. There are 11 residues in the CDR3. The Seattle patients joined while their infection was active and were tracked longitudinally afterward. The data originate from a study of blood T cell repertoires in COVID-19. Sequencing used immunoSEQ multiplex PCR; TCRdb keeps in-frame clones, though not all of them. Counted here are some 180,000 clones, 70% to 90% occurring once; the ten biggest clones make up over 15%. The sequence was obtained from a man aged 50 or older with COVID-19, enrolled during active disease. Sequenced material: peripheral blood. The chain employs TRBV6-5 and TRBJ1-1, with 7 positions matching TRBD1. CDR3 nucleotide sequence: TGTGCCAGCAGGACAGGGTTCGGAGCTTTCTTT. Protein sequence: CASRTGFGAFF.